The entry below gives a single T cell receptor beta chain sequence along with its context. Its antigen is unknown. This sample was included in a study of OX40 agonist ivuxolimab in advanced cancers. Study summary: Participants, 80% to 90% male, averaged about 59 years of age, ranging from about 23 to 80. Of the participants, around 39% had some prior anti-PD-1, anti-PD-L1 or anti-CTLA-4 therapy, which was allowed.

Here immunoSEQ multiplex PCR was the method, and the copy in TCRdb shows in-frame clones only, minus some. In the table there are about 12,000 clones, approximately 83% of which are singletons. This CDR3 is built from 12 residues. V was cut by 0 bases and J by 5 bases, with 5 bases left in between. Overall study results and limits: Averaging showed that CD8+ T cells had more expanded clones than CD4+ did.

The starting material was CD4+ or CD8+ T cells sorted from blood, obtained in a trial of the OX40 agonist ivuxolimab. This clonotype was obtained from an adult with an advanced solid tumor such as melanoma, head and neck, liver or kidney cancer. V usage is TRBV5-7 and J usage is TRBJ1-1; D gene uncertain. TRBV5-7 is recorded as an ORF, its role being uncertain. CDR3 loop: CASSLGDTEAFF. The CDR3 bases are TGTGCCAGCAGCTTGGGGGATACTGAAGCTTTCTTT.